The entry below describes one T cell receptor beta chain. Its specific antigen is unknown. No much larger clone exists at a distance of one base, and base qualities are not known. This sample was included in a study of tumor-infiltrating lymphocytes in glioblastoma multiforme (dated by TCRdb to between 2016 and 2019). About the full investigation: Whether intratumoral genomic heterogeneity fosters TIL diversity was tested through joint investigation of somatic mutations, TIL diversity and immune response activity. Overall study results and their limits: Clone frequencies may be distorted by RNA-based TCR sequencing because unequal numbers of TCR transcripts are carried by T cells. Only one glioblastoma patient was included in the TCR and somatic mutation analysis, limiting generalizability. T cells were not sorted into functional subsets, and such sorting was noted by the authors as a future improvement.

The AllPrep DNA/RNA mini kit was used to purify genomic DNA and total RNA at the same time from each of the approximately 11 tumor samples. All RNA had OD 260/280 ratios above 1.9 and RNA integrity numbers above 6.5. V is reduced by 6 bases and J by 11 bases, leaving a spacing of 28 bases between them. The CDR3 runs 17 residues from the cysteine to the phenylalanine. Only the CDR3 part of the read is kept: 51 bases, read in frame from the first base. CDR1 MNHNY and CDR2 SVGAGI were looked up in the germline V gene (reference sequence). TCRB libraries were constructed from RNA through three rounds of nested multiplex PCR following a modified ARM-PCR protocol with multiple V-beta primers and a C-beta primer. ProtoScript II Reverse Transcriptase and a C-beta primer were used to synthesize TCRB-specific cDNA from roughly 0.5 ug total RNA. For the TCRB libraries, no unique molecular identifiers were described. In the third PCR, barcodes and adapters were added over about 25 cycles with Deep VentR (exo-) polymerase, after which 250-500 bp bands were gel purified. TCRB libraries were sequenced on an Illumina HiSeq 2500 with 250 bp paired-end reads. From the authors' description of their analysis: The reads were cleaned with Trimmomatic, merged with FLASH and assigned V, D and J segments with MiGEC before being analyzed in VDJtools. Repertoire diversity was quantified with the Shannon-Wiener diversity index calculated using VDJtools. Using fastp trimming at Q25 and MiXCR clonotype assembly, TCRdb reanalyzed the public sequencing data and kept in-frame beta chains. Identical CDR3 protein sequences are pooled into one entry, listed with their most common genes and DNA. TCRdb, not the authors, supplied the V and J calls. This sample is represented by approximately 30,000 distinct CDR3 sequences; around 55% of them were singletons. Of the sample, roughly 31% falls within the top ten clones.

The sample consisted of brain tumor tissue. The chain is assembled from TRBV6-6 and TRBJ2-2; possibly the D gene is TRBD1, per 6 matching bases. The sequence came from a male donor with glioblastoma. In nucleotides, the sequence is TGTGCCAGCAGAATCAAGGCTCGGGCAGGGGTCGACGGTGAGCTGTTTTTT. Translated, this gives CASRIKARAGVDGELFF.